Shown below are 17 T cell receptor beta chains from a single sample sequenced in a study of CD8+CD57+ T cells in acquired aplastic anemia. Selection for sequencing was limited to patients who had shown CD8+CD57+ cell expansion by flow cytometry. The study profiled TCR beta VDJ and CDR3 using genomic DNA as template. TCRdb recomputed calls from the reads with MiXCR, one row per CDR3 protein. The sample lists 180,000 or so distinct CDR3 sequences, 47% seen once, with 1.1% in the top ten. The sequencing sample was made of sorted CD4+, CD8+, or CD8+CD57+ T cells (not recorded which) from PBMCs. Receptors originate from a human donor with aplastic anemia.

This clonotype came up many times. J is TRBJ2-7 and V is TRBV11-2; D unclear. The germline gives CDR1 SGHAT, CDR2 FQNNGV. V lost 3 bases and J 4 bases, leaving 16 bases between the germline ends. The CDR3 totals 15 residues. The CDR3 spells CASSFSPLTGYEQYF. The CDR3 DNA is TGTGCCAGCAGCTTTAGTCCCCTCACCGGATACGAGCAGTACTTC.

The rearrangement links TRBV20-1 to TRBJ2-6, with a possible D match to TRBD1 (5 bases). The length of the CDR3 is 13 residues. The germline gives CDR1 DFQATT, CDR2 SNEGSKA (reference sequence). V was cut by 7 bases and J by 5 bases, with 12 bases left in between. The CDR3 loop is CSVQGFRANVLTF. The CDR3 DNA follows: TGCAGTGTCCAGGGATTCCGGGCCAACGTCCTGACTTTC.

The V call is TRBV9, the J call TRBJ1-2; D unclear. CDR1 is SGDLS, CDR2 YYNGEE, per germline. The CDR3 loop spans 14 amino acids. Deletions cut 0 bases from V and 5 bases from J, with 11 bases between. The CDR3 DNA sequence: TGTGCCAGCAGCGTAGAGGCAGGTCCTTATGGCTACACCTTC. Translating gives CASSVEAGPYGYTF.

This clonotype has more than one count but fewer than ten. The chain uses TRBV7-9 and TRBJ1-2, with 7 bases aligning to TRBD1. This CDR3 is 13 amino acids long. Trimming removed 5 bases from V and 4 bases from J; junction bases left unmatched: 4. The germline V gene encodes CDR1 SEHNR and CDR2 FQNEAQ (reference sequence). CDR3 nucleotide sequence: TGTGCCAGCAGCGCCACAGGGGTCTATGGCTACACCTTC. This translates into CASSATGVYGYTF.

This clonotype was counted at least ten times. The rearrangement uses TRBV9 and TRBJ1-3; tentatively, D is TRBD1 (6 bases). There are 16 residues in the CDR3. The V end lost 2 bases, the J end lost 6 bases, and 18 bases lay between the germline ends. Germline V gene lookup returns CDR1 SGDLS and CDR2 YYNGEE. The CDR3 sequence: CASSVRGTLQENTIYF. CDR3 bases: TGTGCCAGCAGCGTCAGGGGAACACTTCAGGAAAACACCATATATTTT.

CDR3 sequence reads: CASSLLGRNTQYF. The DNA for the CDR3 is TGTGCCAGCAGCCTCCTAGGGAGAAATACGCAGTATTTT. The V and J genes are TRBV9 and TRBJ2-3, with D perhaps matching TRBD2 (5 bases). The CDR3 contains 13 residues. The germline CDR1 and CDR2 sequences are SGDLS and YYNGEE. Trimming took 4 bases from V and 7 from J, leaving 13 bases between them.

The chain has TRBV2 and TRBJ1-1, with a weak D call TRBD1 (5 bases). The V gene's germline CDR1 is SNHLY and CDR2 FYNNEI. Deletions cut 7 bases from V and 0 bases from J, with 9 bases between. The CDR3 runs to 13 residues. CDR3 loop: CASKQGMNTEAFF. The CDR3 region has the DNA TGTGCCAGCAAGCAGGGTATGAACACTGAAGCTTTCTTT.

This clonotype was detected many times. V is TRBV9 and J is TRBJ2-3, with 12 bases aligning to TRBD2. The V gene end was trimmed by 3 bases and the J gene end by 6 bases; junction bases not matched to a gene: 5. The germline V gene encodes CDR1 SGDLS and CDR2 YYNGEE. This CDR3 is built from 15 residues. The CDR3 reads CASSERLAGVDTQYF. The CDR3 region has the DNA TGTGCCAGCAGCGAGCGACTAGCGGGGGTTGATACGCAGTATTTT.

In this sample, this clonotype turned up many times. This chain connects TRBV2 to TRBJ1-2; TRBD1 is a possible D gene (6 bases). V was cut by 4 bases and J by 5 bases, with 8 bases left in between. The CDR3 consists of 12 residues. The V gene's germline CDR1 is SNHLY and CDR2 FYNNEI. CDR3 sequence reads: CASSGGAYGYTF. CDR3 DNA: TGTGCCAGCAGTGGGGGGGCATATGGCTACACCTTC.

The V gene is TRBV19, the J gene TRBJ2-6, with 8 bases fitting TRBD1. The germline CDR1 and CDR2 sequences are LNHDA and SQIVND (reference sequence). The CDR3 totals 15 residues. Trimming cost V 7 bases and J 3 bases; bases outside gene matches: 5. Here the CDR3 DNA reads TGTGCCAGTACCCCAGGGGGCGGTGGGGCCAACGTCCTGACTTTC. This codes for CASTPGGGGANVLTF. The complete variable domain, with remaining parts taken from reference TRBV19 and TRBJ2-6, reads DGGITQSPKYLFRKEGQNVTLSCEQNLNHDAMYWYRQDPGQGLRLIYYSQIVNDFQKGDIAEGYSVSREKKESFPLTVTSAQKNPTAFYLCASTPGGGGANVLTFGAGSRLTVL.

The rearrangement joins TRBV6-4 to TRBJ2-5; D gene uncertain. The CDR3 extends over 14 amino acids. V dropped 6 bases and J dropped 5 bases, with 16 bases sitting between them. CDR1 MRHNA and CDR2 SNTAGT come from the germline V gene. CDR3 nucleotides: TGTGCCAGCAGCCAAGGATTAAGCAGTGAGACCCAGTACTTC. As protein: CASSQGLSSETQYF.

The table lists this clonotype with many counts. V is TRBV7-9 and J is TRBJ1-2; no reliable D call. Germline CDR1 is SEHNR and CDR2 is FQNEAQ (reference sequence). Trimming removed 5 bases at V and 6 bases at J, with 22 bases between. This CDR3 spans 16 amino acids. CDR3 loop: CASSTIRARRSDGYTF. The CDR3 DNA reads TGTGCCAGCAGCACAATACGGGCCCGGCGCTCGGATGGCTACACCTTC.

The V gene is TRBV29-1, the J gene TRBJ2-1, with no clear D. Between the trimmed V and J ends, which lost 0 bases and 3 bases, there was a span of 6 bases. This CDR3 region has 13 residues. Germline assignment: CDR1 SQVTM and CDR2 ANQGSEA. Here the CDR3 reads CSVEEHNYNEQFF. In DNA, the CDR3 is TGCAGCGTTGAAGAGCATAACTACAATGAGCAGTTCTTC.

This clonotype was counted at least ten times. The rearrangement uses TRBV5-8 and TRBJ2-5; D is perhaps TRBD2 (6 bases). Trimming stripped 7 bases from V and 3 bases from J, with 19 bases between. CDR3 size: 15 residues. The germline V gene encodes CDR1 SGHTS and CDR2 YDEGEE. As DNA, the CDR3 is TGTGCCAGCCTCGTTGCGGGACCCGTCGAAGAGACCCAGTACTTC. It encodes CASLVAGPVEETQYF.

Worth noting for this clonotype: A much larger clonotype is one base distant, so this may be a read error. CDR3 residues: CASKPVSYSYTF. The DNA of the CDR3 is TGTGCCAGCAAACCTGTAAGCTATAGCTACACCTTC. V is TRBV12-3 or TRBV12-4 and J is TRBJ1-2; D not resolved. This CDR3 region has 12 residues.

This sequence joins TRBV5-6 and TRBJ2-1; the D gene is possibly TRBD2 (6 bases). V was pared by 5 bases and J by 7 bases, with 13 bases between. Germline V gives CDR1 SGHDT, CDR2 YYEEEE. The CDR3 is 13 amino acids. In nucleotides, the CDR3 is TGTGCCAGCAGTTTGCGGGGAAATAATGAGCAGTTCTTC. It codes for CASSLRGNNEQFF.

The J gene is TRBJ2-3, the V gene TRBV24-1; D may be TRBD1 (6 bases). The V gene lost 5 bases and the J gene lost 3 bases, with 20 bases spanning the gap. The CDR3 runs 17 residues. Germline loops: CDR1 KGHDR, CDR2 SFDVKD. CDR3 bases: TGTGCCACCAGTGCTAGGTCGGCCAGGGGTTTAACAGATACGCAGTATTTT. Its translation is CATSARSARGLTDTQYF.